A single sample is the source of the 30 T cell receptor beta chains below, sequenced in a study of T cells after yellow fever vaccination. A single record per CDR3 protein comes from TCRdb applying MiXCR to the 5' RACE reads. The sample shows about 630,000 distinct CDR3 sequences, approximately 13% of them seen only once. The input for sequencing was PBMCs, taken on the day of the yellow fever booster vaccination. Every receptor here comes from a man aged 30 to 45 who received the YFV17D yellow fever vaccine.

This clonotype appeared a few times. The rearrangement uses TRBV7-6 and TRBJ2-1; a weak D match, TRBD2 (5 bases). CDR1 and CDR2 from the germline V gene are SGHVS and FNYEAQ. The CDR3 covers 17 residues. V dropped 3 bases and J dropped 5 bases, with 20 bases sitting between them. The CDR3 sequence: CASSFQPPASSHNEQFF. The CDR3 coding sequence is TGTGCCAGCAGCTTCCAGCCACCGGCTAGCAGCCACAATGAGCAGTTCTTC.

The V gene is TRBV5-1, the J gene TRBJ2-5; D unresolved. Germline V gene lookup returns CDR1 SGHRS and CDR2 YFSETQ. This CDR3 has 13 residues. Trimming pared 1 base from V and 5 bases from J, leaving 9 bases between. CDR3 DNA sequence: TGCGCCAGCAGCTTGTCGATTAGGGAGACCCAGTACTTC. Protein sequence: CASSLSIRETQYF.

In its sample, this clonotype was seen a few times. The rearrangement uses TRBV5-1 and TRBJ2-2; TRBD2 might be the D (6 bases). The CDR3 is 15 amino acids. Trimming removed 0 bases from V and 4 bases from J, with 10 bases in between. Germline assignment: CDR1 SGHRS and CDR2 YFSETQ. The CDR3 region has the DNA TGCGCCAGCAGCTTGGATGGCGGGGTCACCGGGGAGCTGTTTTTT. It specifies CASSLDGGVTGELFF. The variable domain in full, completed from reference TRBV5-1 and TRBJ2-2, reads KAGVTQTPRYLIKTRGQQVTLSCSPISGHRSVSWYQQTPGQGLQFLFEYFSETQRNKGNFPGRFSGRQFSNSRSEMNVSTLELGDSALYLCASSLDGGVTGELFFGEGSRLTVL.

This clonotype came up a few times. The gene calls are TRBV2 and TRBJ1-6, with 8 bases lining up with TRBD1. The CDR3 totals 15 residues. The V and J ends lost 3 bases and 3 bases, in that order; junction bases with no gene match: 1. The germline gives CDR1 SNHLY, CDR2 FYNNEI. Here the CDR3 reads CASSEDRDYNSPLHF. The CDR3 DNA sequence: TGTGCCAGCAGTGAGGACAGGGACTATAATTCACCCCTCCACTTT.

The chain combines TRBV7-2 with TRBJ1-5; D gene unclear. The ends were cut back, 1 base at V and 9 bases at J, with 13 bases in the middle. The CDR3 length is 14 residues. Germline lookup yields CDR1 SGHTA and CDR2 FQGNSA. CDR3 nucleotides: TGTGCCAGCAGCTTAGAAACAGTCTATACGCCCCAGCATTTT. Amino acid sequence: CASSLETVYTPQHF.

The chain recombines TRBV3-1 with TRBJ2-1; D ambiguous. Germline V CDR1 and CDR2: LGHDT, YNNKEL (reference sequence). Trimming pared 0 bases from V and 7 bases from J, leaving 13 bases between. The CDR3 contains 15 residues. The CDR3 here is CASSQERSWLNEQFF. The CDR3 coding sequence is TGTGCCAGCAGCCAAGAACGGTCTTGGCTGAATGAGCAGTTCTTC.

This clonotype was seen a handful of times. The rearrangement links TRBV12-3 or TRBV12-4 to TRBJ2-3; the D gene is possibly TRBD2 (5 bases). The CDR3 covers 14 residues. V dropped 3 bases and J dropped 2 bases, with 9 bases sitting between them. The CDR3 here is CASSLDGDTDTQYF. For the CDR3, the DNA is TGTGCCAGCAGTTTGGACGGGGACACAGATACGCAGTATTTT.

A few counts support this clonotype. V gene TRBV15 combines with J gene TRBJ2-6; no clear D gene. Trimming took 0 bases from V and 12 from J, leaving 15 bases between them. This CDR3 is built from 15 residues. The germline gives CDR1 LNHNV, CDR2 YYDKDF (reference sequence). The CDR3 loop is CATSRDLGPAGVLTF. The CDR3 DNA sequence: TGTGCCACCAGCAGAGATTTGGGCCCAGCAGGCGTCCTGACTTTC.

The V gene is TRBV20-1, the J gene TRBJ2-3; 7 nucleotides agree with TRBD2. This CDR3 has 13 amino acids. Germline assignment: CDR1 DFQATT and CDR2 SNEGSKA (reference sequence). The V gene end was trimmed by 6 bases and the J gene end by 3 bases; junction bases not matched to a gene: 6. In DNA form, the CDR3 reads TGCAGTGCCAGACTAGCTGAGACAGATACGCAGTATTTT. Its translation is CSARLAETDTQYF.

The chain employs TRBV15 and TRBJ2-6, with 7 bases aligning to TRBD2. CDR3 length: 18 amino acids. Germline V gene lookup returns CDR1 LNHNV and CDR2 YYDKDF (reference sequence). V gave up 0 bases and J gave up 3 bases; unmatched junction bases: 8. This chain's CDR3 is CATSRDLIGGFGANVLTF. The CDR3 bases are TGTGCCACCAGCAGAGATCTTATCGGGGGGTTTGGGGCCAACGTCCTGACTTTC. The full variable domain, with the rest looked up from reference TRBV15 and TRBJ2-6, is DAMVIQNPRYQVTQFGKPVTLSCSQTLNHNVMYWYQQKSSQAPKLLFHYYDKDFNNEADTPDNFQSRRPNTSFCFLDIRSPGLGDTAMYLCATSRDLIGGFGANVLTFGAGSRLTVL.

This clonotype was recorded a few times. The chain combines TRBV5-1 with TRBJ2-2, with 7 bases matching TRBD1. Trimming at V came to 10 bases and at J to 6 bases, leaving 9 bases not matched to a gene. The germline CDR1 and CDR2 sequences are SGHRS and YFSETQ. CDR3 length equals 13 residues. The CDR3: CASSTGVAGELFF. CDR3 in DNA: TGCGCCTCCTCAACAGGGGTGGCCGGGGAGCTGTTTTTT.

This clonotype has more than one count but fewer than ten. The chain is built from TRBV5-1 and TRBJ1-2; D might be TRBD1 (5 bases). The V end lost 0 bases, the J end lost 5 bases, and 14 bases lay between the germline ends. The CDR3 runs 15 residues. CDR1 SGHRS and CDR2 YFSETQ come from the germline V gene. The CDR3 here is CASSLDARQGYGYTF. DNA for the CDR3: TGCGCCAGCAGCTTGGACGCGCGGCAGGGATATGGCTACACCTTC.

V and J are TRBV5-4 and TRBJ2-7; D uncertain. Germline-derived CDR1 and CDR2 are SGHNT and YYREEE (reference sequence). Trimming took 9 bases from V and 0 from J, leaving 19 bases between them. The CDR3 runs 15 residues. The CDR3 nucleotides read TGTGCCACCCAGTCGGTCGGGTCAAGCTCCTACGAGCAGTACTTC. This sequence encodes CATQSVGSSSYEQYF.

This clonotype was detected only a few times. The V gene is TRBV27, the J gene TRBJ1-1, with 8 positions matching TRBD1. V shed 5 bases, J shed 7 bases, and the junction held 3 bases outside the gene matches. The CDR3 is 12 amino acids. Looked up from germline, CDR1 is MNHEY and CDR2 is SMNVEV (reference sequence). The CDR3 DNA sequence: TGTGCCAGCAGTCTTACAGGGGGTGAAGCTTTCTTT. Protein sequence: CASSLTGGEAFF.

There are many counts of this clonotype. The gene calls are TRBV5-1 and TRBJ1-1, with D maybe TRBD1 (5 bases). CDR3 length equals 13 residues. Germline lookup yields CDR1 SGHRS and CDR2 YFSETQ. V was shortened by 4 bases and J by 1 base, with 8 bases between the two germline ends. For the CDR3, the DNA is TGCGCCAGCAGCATGGGGCGGAACACTGAAGCTTTCTTT. Residues: CASSMGRNTEAFF.

This clonotype has only a few counts. The chain links TRBV10-1 to TRBJ2-7, with TRBD2 matching over 14 bases. Germline-derived CDR1 and CDR2 are WNHNN and SYGVQD (reference sequence). V lost 4 bases, J lost 4 bases, and 6 bases stayed unmatched. This CDR3 spans 16 amino acids. CDR3 in amino acids: CASSGGLAGETYEQYF. The CDR3 nucleotides are TGCGCCAGCAGTGGGGGACTAGCGGGAGAAACTTACGAGCAGTACTTC.

The gene calls are TRBV9 and TRBJ1-2; D is undetermined. The CDR3 consists of 18 residues. Trimming pared 4 bases from V and 7 bases from J, leaving 29 bases between. Germline V gene sequence: CDR1 SGDLS, CDR2 YYNGEE. The CDR3 reads CASSPTEGTVMISFGYTF. The CDR3, as DNA: TGTGCCAGCAGCCCCACTGAGGGCACCGTAATGATCTCTTTTGGCTACACCTTC.

The chain has TRBV28 and TRBJ2-7; D ambiguous. Germline CDR1 reads MDHEN; CDR2 reads SYDVKM. This CDR3 has 13 amino acids. V was pared by 3 bases and J by 5 bases, with 11 bases between. The CDR3 loop is CASSFRVIHEQYF. CDR3 bases: TGTGCCAGCAGTTTCCGGGTGATCCACGAGCAGTACTTC.

This clonotype has more than one count but fewer than ten. The chain combines TRBV7-2 with TRBJ2-7; the D gene is possibly TRBD1 (6 bases). V was cut by 5 bases and J by 9 bases, with 14 bases left in between. CDR1 is SGHTA, CDR2 FQGNSA, per germline. CDR3 length equals 12 residues. DNA of the CDR3: TGTGCCAGCAGCCTGTGGGGACATGTGCAGTACTTC. Its translation is CASSLWGHVQYF.

For this clonotype: The junction shows a germline mismatch at one end, possibly a read error. The V gene is TRBV24-1, the J gene TRBJ2-7; D gene ambiguous. CDR3 length: 15 amino acids. Germline-derived CDR1 and CDR2 are KGHDR and SFDVKD. In DNA form, the CDR3 reads TGTGCCACCAGTGATCCGACGGACCCCTCCTACGAGAAGTACTTC. Translated, it gives CATSDPTDPSYEKYF.

This clonotype has more than one count but fewer than ten. The chain uses TRBV10-3 and TRBJ1-1; possibly TRBD1 for D (6 bases). The CDR3 consists of 17 residues. The germline V gene encodes CDR1 ENHRY and CDR2 SYGVKD. The V and J ends lost 0 bases and 5 bases respectively, with 19 bases between them. Written as DNA, the CDR3 is TGTGCCATCAGTGAGTCCCCCGAGGGGGGCGCCGGGACTGAAGCTTTCTTT. Protein product: CAISESPEGGAGTEAFF.

The rearrangement links TRBV18 to TRBJ2-7, with 9 bases matching TRBD1. Germline-derived CDR1 and CDR2 are KGHSH and LQKENI. CDR3 length: 17 amino acids. Trimming took 3 bases from V and 2 from J; bases not matched to a gene: 11. The CDR3 spells CASSPEEQGATPYEQYF. The CDR3 nucleotides are TGTGCCAGCTCACCGGAGGAACAGGGGGCCACCCCCTACGAGCAGTACTTC.

The J gene is TRBJ2-3, the V gene TRBV20-1, with 10 nucleotides matching TRBD2. The V gene end was trimmed by 2 bases and the J gene end by 4 bases; junction bases not matched to a gene: 6. The CDR3 sequence is 15 residues long. Per the germline V gene, CDR1 is DFQATT and CDR2 is SNEGSKA (reference sequence). Here the CDR3 reads CSARPSGRRPDTQYF. DNA of the CDR3: TGCAGTGCTAGACCTAGCGGGAGAAGACCAGATACGCAGTATTTT.

This clonotype occurred many times. The chain has TRBV5-1 and TRBJ2-1; TRBD2 aligns across 9 bases. With 0 bases clipped from V and 9 bases from J, the junction kept 4 bases outside the gene matches. Germline CDR1 is SGHRS and CDR2 is YFSETQ. The CDR3 is 14 amino acids. CDR3 nucleotide sequence: TGCGCCAGCAGCTTGGCTAGCGGGAAGGTTGAGCAGTTCTTC. The encoded protein is CASSLASGKVEQFF.

The chain has TRBV3-1 and TRBJ2-1; TRBD2 might be the D (5 bases). The ends were cut back, 2 bases at V and 6 bases at J, with 8 bases in the middle. Germline CDR1 and CDR2: LGHDT and YNNKEL (reference sequence). CDR3 length equals 13 residues. The CDR3 sequence: CASSQQAGNEQFF. The CDR3 bases are TGTGCCAGCAGCCAACAGGCGGGCAATGAGCAGTTCTTC.

The chain couples TRBV15 to TRBJ2-5, with D unresolved. The CDR3 runs to 13 residues. Trimming took off 0 bases at V and 3 bases at J, with 5 bases between the two ends. Germline V gene lookup returns CDR1 LNHNV and CDR2 YYDKDF (reference sequence). The chain's CDR3 is CATSREGKETQYF. As DNA, the CDR3 is TGTGCCACCAGCAGAGAAGGGAAAGAGACCCAGTACTTC.

This clonotype was seen only a few times. V gene TRBV7-3 combines with J gene TRBJ2-7, with TRBD1 identical over 7 bases. J was trimmed by 3 bases and V by 1 base; bases with no gene match: 15. In germline, CDR1 is SGHTA, CDR2 FQGTGA. The CDR3 consists of 18 residues. The CDR3 region has the DNA TGTGCCAGCAGCTTAAGGAGAGAGGGGACAGCTGGGAGCTACGAGCAGTACTTC. It encodes CASSLRREGTAGSYEQYF.

The chain joins TRBV20-1 to TRBJ1-2; maybe TRBD1 (6 bases). The CDR3 sequence is 12 residues long. The germline V gene encodes CDR1 DFQATT and CDR2 SNEGSKA (reference sequence). CDR3 in DNA: TGCAGGGTTTGGGGGCGCGACTATGGCTACACCTTC. Protein: CRVWGRDYGYTF.

This clonotype has just a few counts. This chain joins TRBV20-1 and TRBJ2-5, with D maybe TRBD2 (6 bases). CDR3 length: 14 amino acids. V shed 2 bases and J shed 5 bases, with 15 bases lying between them. The V gene's germline CDR1 is DFQATT and CDR2 SNEGSKA (reference sequence). DNA of the CDR3: TGCAGTGCTAGATCAGACCCTAGCGAGGAGACCCAGTACTTC. Encoded protein: CSARSDPSEETQYF.

This clonotype occurred many times. The chain couples TRBV6-2 or TRBV6-3 to TRBJ2-1, with 8 positions matching TRBD1. CDR3 size: 17 residues. Trimming cost V 7 bases and J 1 base; bases outside gene matches: 12. The V gene's germline CDR1 is MNHEY and CDR2 SVGEGT. The CDR3 here is CASNKGGGTGSYNEQFF. CDR3 sequence (DNA): TGTGCCAGCAACAAGGGCGGCGGGACAGGATCCTACAATGAGCAGTTCTTC.